Listed here is a single T cell receptor (beta chain). The antigen is undetermined. The CDR3 runs to 15 residues. Germline V gene data show CDR1 as MGHRA and CDR2 as YSYEKL. The ends were cut back, 4 bases at V and 4 bases at J, with 13 bases in the middle. The sample is drawn from a study of cytomegalovirus exposure and HLA in healthy donors. Whole-study results and caveats: Clonal expansion was found to be greater in HLA-associated TCR beta chains than in equally common others in a later analysis.

The primer mix had 60 Vbeta and 13 Jbeta primers. Profiling relied on immunoSEQ multiplex PCR, and the TCRdb table lists in-frame clones only, not all of them. Its table lists fewer than 70,000 clones. The specimen sequenced was PBMCs. The rearrangement links TRBV4-1 to TRBJ1-4, with D perhaps matching TRBD1 (6 bases). This TCR was sampled from a man younger than 40 in good health and CMV-seropositive. The CDR3 here is CASSLGGTLNEKLFF. The CDR3 DNA follows: TGCGCCAGCAGCCTGGGAGGGACACTTAATGAAAAACTGTTTTTT.